A single TCR beta chain is shown here with its context. Its antigen is unidentified. Alongside a J-beta primer mix, a sample-barcoded 5' primer served in a second PCR lasting about 7 to 11 cycles. Tags on each cDNA molecule came from a template-switch adaptor with 12 random nucleotides. TCRdb independently ran MiXCR on the 5' RACE reads; one entry per CDR3 protein. The sample records about 1.5 million distinct CDR3 sequences, approximately 43% being singletons. These data belong to a study of blood T cells in healthy people across ages. Each sample had at least 6 million PBMCs isolated. Each sample provided at least 6 micrograms of extracted total RNA. J lost 4 bases, V lost 5 bases, and 5 bases had no gene match. CDR3 length equals 14 residues. Germline V CDR1 and CDR2: LNHDA, SQIVND (reference sequence). Regarding the study as a whole: Both naive CD4+ cell counts and diversity were greater in long-lived donors than in aged donors.

This TCR derives from a young woman in good health. J is TRBJ2-3 and V is TRBV19; 8 bases are shared with TRBD1. Sequenced input: blood. The CDR3 DNA follows: TGTGCCAGTAGTCTGACAGGGGACGCAGATACGCAGTATTTT. Its protein product is CASSLTGDADTQYF. Supplemented by reference TRBV19 and TRBJ2-3, the full variable domain reads DGGITQSPKYLFRKEGQNVTLSCEQNLNHDAMYWYRQDPGQGLRLIYYSQIVNDFQKGDIAEGYSVSREKKESFPLTVTSAQKNPTAFYLCASSLTGDADTQYFGPGTRLTVL.